This is a list of T cell receptor beta chains from one sample in a study of CD8+ T cells in alopecia areata. Repertoires were generated with immunoSEQ multiplex PCR, while TCRdb's copy carries only in-frame clones and drops some. This sample has 95,000 to 100,000 clones, with about 60% found just once. The input for sequencing was CD8+ T cells sorted from blood, taken around week 55, from a patient treated with tofacitinib. These receptors were collected from a human donor with alopecia areata. Both conserved end residues are part of each CDR3. D genes are given only for firm matches. Expanded clones get a size class; other rows say once, few or many, or leave the size out.

size,J,D,V,CDR3,DNA
-,TRBJ2-7,-,TRBV10-3,CAIKNRTLQVEQYF,TGTGCCATCAAGAATCGGACGCTCCAGGTCGAGCAGTACTTC
-,TRBJ1-6,-,TRBV6-5,CASLGGYNSPLHF,TGTGCCAGCTTAGGGGGATATAATTCACCCCTCCACTTT
-,TRBJ2-3,-,TRBV6-5,CASSYSIADTQYF,TGTGCCAGCAGTTACTCGATTGCGGATACGCAGTATTTT
-,TRBJ1-2,TRBD1,TRBV13,CASSPGTGGLYGYTF,TGTGCCAGCAGCCCCGGGACAGGGGGCTTGTATGGCTACACCTTC
-,TRBJ1-6,-,TRBV2,CASRGSPLHF,TGTGCCAGCAGAGGATCACCCCTCCACTTT
-,TRBJ2-2,TRBD1,TRBV29-1,CSVVGTGKRGELFF,TGCAGCGTTGTCGGGACAGGGAAACGCGGGGAGCTGTTTTTT
-,TRBJ1-1,-,TRBV15,CATTRGGSTEAFF,TGTGCCACCACCCGGGGAGGGAGCACTGAAGCTTTCTTT
-,TRBJ2-3,-,TRBV14,CASSQYIADTQYF,TGTGCCAGCAGCCAATACATCGCAGATACGCAGTATTTT
-,TRBJ2-2,-,TRBV2,CAEQENTGELFF,TGTGCCGAACAGGAGAACACCGGGGAGCTGTTTTTT
few,TRBJ2-7,TRBD1,TRBV4-1,CASSQDAWDRVGEQYF,TGCGCCAGCAGCCAAGATGCCTGGGACAGGGTCGGCGAGCAGTACTTC
-,TRBJ1-5,-,TRBV4-1,CASSQGVGGQPQHF,TGCGCCAGCAGCCAGGGGGTCGGGGGTCAGCCCCAGCATTTT
-,TRBJ2-3,TRBD2,TRBV27,CASSFSGGLERSDTQYF,TGTGCCAGCAGTTTTAGCGGGGGGCTTGAAAGATCAGATACGCAGTATTTT
-,TRBJ1-6,-,TRBV29-1,CSAQRDGISPLHF,TGCAGCGCCCAAAGGGACGGGATCTCACCCCTCCACTTT
-,TRBJ2-7,TRBD1,TRBV4-2,CASSQDSYRGPYEQYF,TGTGCCAGCAGCCAAGATTCTTACAGGGGGCCCTACGAGCAGTACTTC
-,TRBJ2-2,-,TRBV15,CATSRDRAGVGIGELFF,TGTGCCACCAGCAGAGATCGGGCGGGCGTCGGGATCGGGGAGCTGTTTTTT
-,TRBJ1-1,-,TRBV29-1,CSVVENTEAFF,TGCAGCGTTGTGGAGAACACTGAAGCTTTCTTT
-,TRBJ2-2,-,TRBV27,CASSLSQTGGELFF,TGTGCCAGCAGTTTGTCGCAGACCGGGGGGGAGCTGTTTTTT
-,TRBJ1-2,-,TRBV7-9,CASSLIRDFNYGYTF,TGTGCCAGCAGCTTGATCCGGGACTTCAACTATGGCTACACCTTC
few,TRBJ2-1,-,TRBV14,CASSQEGEQFF,TGTGCCAGCAGCCAAGAAGGAGAGCAGTTCTTC
few,TRBJ1-1,-,TRBV7-9,CASSLEVRGRTEAFF,TGTGCCAGCAGCTTAGAAGTGAGGGGCCGGACTGAAGCTTTCTTT
-,TRBJ2-2,-,TRBV29-1,CSVEIRGLWNTGELFF,TGCAGCGTTGAAATCCGGGGGCTTTGGAACACCGGGGAGCTGTTTTTT
-,TRBJ1-5,-,TRBV15,CATSRDRGGSQPQHF,TGTGCCACCAGCAGAGACAGGGGTGGGAGTCAGCCCCAGCATTTT
-,TRBJ2-5,-,TRBV29-1,CSVRRQETQYF,TGCAGCGTCCGAAGGCAAGAGACCCAGTACTTC
-,TRBJ1-6,-,TRBV30,CAWSVGGESPLHF,TGTGCCTGGAGTGTAGGGGGGGAGTCACCCCTCCACTTT
-,TRBJ1-2,-,TRBV7-2,CASSLGAGYTF,TGTGCCAGCAGCTTAGGGGCTGGCTACACCTTC
-,TRBJ2-1,-,TRBV10-3,CATAGQSYNEQFF,TGTGCCACCGCGGGACAGTCATACAATGAGCAGTTCTTC
few,TRBJ1-6,-,TRBV30,CAWTAGTNNSPLHF,TGTGCCTGGACTGCCGGGACGAATAATTCACCCCTCCACTTT
medium-sized,TRBJ2-1,TRBD2,TRBV15,CATSKGGSTSGYNEQFF,TGTGCCACCAGTAAAGGAGGGTCCACTAGCGGATACAATGAGCAGTTCTTC
-,TRBJ2-1,TRBD1,TRBV4-1,CASSLQGPNEQFF,TGCGCCAGCAGCCTACAGGGGCCGAATGAGCAGTTCTTC
-,TRBJ2-2,-,TRBV7-9,CASSPPRKGQPNTGELFF,TGTGCCAGCAGCCCCCCGCGAAAAGGACAGCCGAACACCGGGGAGCTGTTTTTT
-,TRBJ2-7,-,TRBV29-1,CSARDTDWEQYF,TGCAGCGCAAGGGACACCGACTGGGAGCAGTACTTC